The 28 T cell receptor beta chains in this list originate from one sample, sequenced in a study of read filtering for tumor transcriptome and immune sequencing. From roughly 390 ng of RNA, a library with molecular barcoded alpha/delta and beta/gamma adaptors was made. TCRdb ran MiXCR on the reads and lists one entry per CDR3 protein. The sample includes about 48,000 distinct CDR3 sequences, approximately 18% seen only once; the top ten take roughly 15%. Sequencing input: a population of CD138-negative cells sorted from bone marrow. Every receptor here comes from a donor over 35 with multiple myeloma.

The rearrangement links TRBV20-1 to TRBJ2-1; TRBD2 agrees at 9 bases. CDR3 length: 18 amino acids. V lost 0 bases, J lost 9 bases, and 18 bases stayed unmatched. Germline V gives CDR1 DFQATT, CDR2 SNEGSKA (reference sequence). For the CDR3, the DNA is TGCAGTGCTAGAGATCTCCTAGCGGGACTCGTCGGGATCGGTGAGCAGTTCTTC. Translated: CSARDLLAGLVGIGEQFF.

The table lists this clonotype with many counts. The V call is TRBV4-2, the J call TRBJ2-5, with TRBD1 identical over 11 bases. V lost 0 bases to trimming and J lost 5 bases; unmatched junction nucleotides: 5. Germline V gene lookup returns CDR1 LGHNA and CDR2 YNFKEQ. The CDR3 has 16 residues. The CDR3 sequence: CASSQDPGQGVETQYF. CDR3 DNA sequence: TGTGCCAGCAGCCAAGATCCGGGACAGGGGGTTGAGACCCAGTACTTC.

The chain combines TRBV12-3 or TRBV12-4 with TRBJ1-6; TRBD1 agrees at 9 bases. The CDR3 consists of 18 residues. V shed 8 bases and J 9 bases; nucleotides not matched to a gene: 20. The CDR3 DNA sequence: TGTGCCAGCGGGAGGTGGGGGGGACAGGGTTACCTCAGTTCACCCCTCCACTTT. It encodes CASGRWGGQGYLSSPLHF.

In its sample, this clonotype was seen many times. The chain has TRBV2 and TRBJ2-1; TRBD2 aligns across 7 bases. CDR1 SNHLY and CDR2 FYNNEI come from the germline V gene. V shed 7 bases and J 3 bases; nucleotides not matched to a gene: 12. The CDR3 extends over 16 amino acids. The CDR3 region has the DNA TGTGCCAGCACGAAGTCGGGGGAGGGCCTCTACAATGAGCAGTTCTTC. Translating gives CASTKSGEGLYNEQFF. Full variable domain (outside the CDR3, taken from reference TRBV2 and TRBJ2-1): EPEVTQTPSHQVTQMGQEVILRCVPISNHLYFYWYRQILGQKVEFLVSFYNNEISEKSEIFDDQFSVERPDGSNFTLKIRSTKLEDSAMYFCASTKSGEGLYNEQFFGPGTRLTVL.

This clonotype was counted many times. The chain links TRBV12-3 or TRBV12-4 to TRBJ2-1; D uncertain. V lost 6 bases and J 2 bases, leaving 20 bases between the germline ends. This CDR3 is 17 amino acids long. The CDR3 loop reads CASSFPGLPVAYNEQFF. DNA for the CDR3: TGTGCCAGCAGCTTCCCGGGTCTCCCGGTTGCCTACAATGAGCAGTTCTTC.

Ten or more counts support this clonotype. CDR3 amino acids: CASSFPDPTGDSYTGELFF. The CDR3 coding sequence is TGTGCCAGCAGCTTCCCAGACCCCACAGGGGACTCCTACACCGGGGAGCTGTTTTTT. The chain carries TRBV7-9 and TRBJ2-2, with D possibly being TRBD1 (7 bases). CDR1 is SEHNR, CDR2 FQNEAQ, per germline (reference sequence). The germline V and J ends were trimmed by 3 bases and 3 bases, with 23 bases remaining between them. This CDR3 has 19 amino acids.

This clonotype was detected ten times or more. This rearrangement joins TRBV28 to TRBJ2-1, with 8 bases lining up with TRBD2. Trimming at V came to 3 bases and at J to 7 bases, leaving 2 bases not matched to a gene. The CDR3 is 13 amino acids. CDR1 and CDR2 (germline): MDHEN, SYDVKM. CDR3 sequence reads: CASSFGGRNEQFF. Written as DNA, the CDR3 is TGTGCCAGCAGTTTTGGCGGGAGGAATGAGCAGTTCTTC.

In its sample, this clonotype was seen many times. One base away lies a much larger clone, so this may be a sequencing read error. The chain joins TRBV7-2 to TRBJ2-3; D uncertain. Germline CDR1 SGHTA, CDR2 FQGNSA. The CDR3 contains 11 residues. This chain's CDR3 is CAGSFVDTQYF. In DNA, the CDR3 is TGTGCCGGCAGTTTTGTTGATACGCAGTATTTT.

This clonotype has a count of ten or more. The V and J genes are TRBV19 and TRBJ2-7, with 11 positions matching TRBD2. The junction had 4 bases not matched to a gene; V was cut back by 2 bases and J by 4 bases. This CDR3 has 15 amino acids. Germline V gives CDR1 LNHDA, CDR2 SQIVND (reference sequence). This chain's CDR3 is CASSISGTSGYEQYF. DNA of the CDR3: TGTGCCAGTAGTATATCTGGGACTAGCGGTTACGAGCAGTACTTC.

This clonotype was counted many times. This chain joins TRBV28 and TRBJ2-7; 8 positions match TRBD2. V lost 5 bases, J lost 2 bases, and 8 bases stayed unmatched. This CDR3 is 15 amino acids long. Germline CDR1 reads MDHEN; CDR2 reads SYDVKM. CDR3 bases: TGTGCCAGCAGTCTAACTAGCGGAGTACCCTACGAGCAGTACTTC. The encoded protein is CASSLTSGVPYEQYF. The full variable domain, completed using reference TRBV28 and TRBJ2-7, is DVKVTQSSRYLVKRTGEKVFLECVQDMDHENMFWYRQDPGLGLRLIYFSYDVKMKEKGDIPEGYSVSREKKERFSLILESASTNQTSMYLCASSLTSGVPYEQYFGPGTRLTVT.

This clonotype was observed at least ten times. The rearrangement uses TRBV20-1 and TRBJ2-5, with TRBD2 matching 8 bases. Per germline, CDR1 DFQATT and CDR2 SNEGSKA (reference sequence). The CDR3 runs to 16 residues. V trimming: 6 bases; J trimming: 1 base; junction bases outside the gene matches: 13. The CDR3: CSATGGAGSFQETQYF. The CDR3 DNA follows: TGCAGTGCCACCGGGGGGGCGGGATCCTTCCAAGAGACCCAGTACTTC.

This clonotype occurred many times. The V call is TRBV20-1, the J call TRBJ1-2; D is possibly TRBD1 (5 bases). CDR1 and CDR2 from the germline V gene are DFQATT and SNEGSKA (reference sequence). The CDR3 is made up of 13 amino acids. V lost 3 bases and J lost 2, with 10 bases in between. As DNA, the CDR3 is TGCAGTGCTAGTCTGGGGGTGAACTATGGCTACACCTTC. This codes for CSASLGVNYGYTF.

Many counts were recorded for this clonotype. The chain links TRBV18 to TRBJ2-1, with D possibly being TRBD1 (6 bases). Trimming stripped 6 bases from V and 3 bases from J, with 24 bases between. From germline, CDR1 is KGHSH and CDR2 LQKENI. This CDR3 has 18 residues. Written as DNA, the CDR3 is TGTGCCAGCTCTCCTTGGGCAGGGGACAACGGTTTCTACAATGAGCAGTTCTTC. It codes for CASSPWAGDNGFYNEQFF.

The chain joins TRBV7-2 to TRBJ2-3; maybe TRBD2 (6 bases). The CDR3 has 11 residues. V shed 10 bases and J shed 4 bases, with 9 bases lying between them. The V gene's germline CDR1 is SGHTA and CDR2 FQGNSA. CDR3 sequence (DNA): TGTGCCACGGGAGCGGCAGATACGCAGTATTTT. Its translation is CATGAADTQYF.

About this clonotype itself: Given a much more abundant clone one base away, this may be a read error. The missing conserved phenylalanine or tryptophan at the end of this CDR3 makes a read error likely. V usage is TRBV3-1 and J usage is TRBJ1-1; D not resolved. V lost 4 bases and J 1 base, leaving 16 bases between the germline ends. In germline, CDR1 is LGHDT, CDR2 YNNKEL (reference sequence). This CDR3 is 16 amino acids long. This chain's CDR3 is CASSLRMAGGNTEAFS. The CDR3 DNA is TGTGCCAGCAGCCTTAGGATGGCAGGAGGGAACACTGAAGCTTTCTCT.

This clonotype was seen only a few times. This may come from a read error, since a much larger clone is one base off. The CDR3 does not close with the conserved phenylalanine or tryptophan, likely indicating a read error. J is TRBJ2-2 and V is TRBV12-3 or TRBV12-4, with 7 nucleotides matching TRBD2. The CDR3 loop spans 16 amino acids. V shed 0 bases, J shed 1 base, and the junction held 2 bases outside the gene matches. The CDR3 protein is CASSLAASGNTGELFL. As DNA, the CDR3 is TGTGCCAGCAGTTTAGCGGCTAGCGGGAACACCGGGGAGCTGTTTCTT.

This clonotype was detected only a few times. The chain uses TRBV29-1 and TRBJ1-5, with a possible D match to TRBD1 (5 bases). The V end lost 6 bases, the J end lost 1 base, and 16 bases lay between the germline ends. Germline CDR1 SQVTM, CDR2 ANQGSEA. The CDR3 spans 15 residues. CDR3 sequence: CSVGSGGGSNQPQHF. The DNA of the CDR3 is TGCAGCGTCGGCAGCGGTGGGGGAAGCAATCAGCCCCAGCATTTT.

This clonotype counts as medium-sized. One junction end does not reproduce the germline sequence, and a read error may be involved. In DNA, the CDR3 is TGCGCCAGCAGATTGGAGGGAGGTTCCTACAATGAGCAGTTCTTC. It specifies CASRLEGGSYNEQFF. The V call is TRBV5-1, the J call TRBJ2-1; D is perhaps TRBD2 (6 bases). There are 15 residues in the CDR3. Germline V gene data show CDR1 as SGHRS and CDR2 as YFSETQ.

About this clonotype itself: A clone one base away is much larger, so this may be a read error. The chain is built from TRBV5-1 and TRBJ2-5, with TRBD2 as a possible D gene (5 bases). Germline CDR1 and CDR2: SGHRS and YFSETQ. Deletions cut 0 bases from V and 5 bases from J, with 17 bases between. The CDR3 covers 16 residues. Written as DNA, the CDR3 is TGCGCCAGCAGCTTGGCCTCGAGGGTCTCCCGGGAGACCCAGTACTTC. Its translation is CASSLASRVSRETQYF. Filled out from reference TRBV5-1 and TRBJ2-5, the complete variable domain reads KAGVTQTPRYLIKTRGQQVTLSCSPISGHRSVSWYQQTPGQGLQFLFEYFSETQRNKGNFPGRFSGRQFSNSRSEMNVSTLELGDSALYLCASSLASRVSRETQYFGPGTRLLVL.

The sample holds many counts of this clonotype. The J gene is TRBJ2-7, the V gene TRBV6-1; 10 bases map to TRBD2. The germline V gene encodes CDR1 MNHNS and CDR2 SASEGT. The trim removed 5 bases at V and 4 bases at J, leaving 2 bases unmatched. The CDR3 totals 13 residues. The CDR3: CASSRAGGYEQYF. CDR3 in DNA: TGTGCCAGCAGTCGAGCGGGGGGGTACGAGCAGTACTTC.

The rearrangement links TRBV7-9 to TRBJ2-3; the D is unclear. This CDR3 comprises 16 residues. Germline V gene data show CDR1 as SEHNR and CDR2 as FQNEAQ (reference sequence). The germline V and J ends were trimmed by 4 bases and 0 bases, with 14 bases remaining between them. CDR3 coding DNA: TGTGCCAGCAGCTCTGCCTTTGGGCGAAGCACAGATACGCAGTATTTT. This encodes CASSSAFGRSTDTQYF.

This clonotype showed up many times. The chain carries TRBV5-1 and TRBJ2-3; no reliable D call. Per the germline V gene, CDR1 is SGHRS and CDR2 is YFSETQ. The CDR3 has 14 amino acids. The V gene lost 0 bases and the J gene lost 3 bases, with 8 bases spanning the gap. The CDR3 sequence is CASSLASITDTQYF. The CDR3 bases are TGCGCCAGCAGCTTGGCCTCGATAACAGATACGCAGTATTTT.

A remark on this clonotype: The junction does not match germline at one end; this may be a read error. CDR3 coding DNA: TGTGCCGGCTCAGGTCAGATCGTATTAGAGACCCAGTACTTC. As protein: CAGSGQIVLETQYF. V is TRBV18 and J is TRBJ2-5; no firm D call. This CDR3 contains 14 residues. The germline V gene encodes CDR1 KGHSH and CDR2 LQKENI.

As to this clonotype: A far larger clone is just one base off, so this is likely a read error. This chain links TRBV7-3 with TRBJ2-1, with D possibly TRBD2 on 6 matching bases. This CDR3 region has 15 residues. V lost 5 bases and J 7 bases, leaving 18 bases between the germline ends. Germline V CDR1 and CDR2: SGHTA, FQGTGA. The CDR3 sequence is CASSQATAGRNEQFF. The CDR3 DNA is TGTGCCAGCAGCCAAGCGACTGCGGGAAGGAATGAGCAGTTCTTC.

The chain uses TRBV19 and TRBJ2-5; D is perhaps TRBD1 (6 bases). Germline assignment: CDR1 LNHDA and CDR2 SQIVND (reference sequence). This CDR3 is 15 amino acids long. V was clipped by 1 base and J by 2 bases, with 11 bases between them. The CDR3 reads CASSIGSTGQETQYF. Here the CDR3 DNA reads TGTGCCAGTAGTATAGGGTCGACAGGACAAGAGACCCAGTACTTC.

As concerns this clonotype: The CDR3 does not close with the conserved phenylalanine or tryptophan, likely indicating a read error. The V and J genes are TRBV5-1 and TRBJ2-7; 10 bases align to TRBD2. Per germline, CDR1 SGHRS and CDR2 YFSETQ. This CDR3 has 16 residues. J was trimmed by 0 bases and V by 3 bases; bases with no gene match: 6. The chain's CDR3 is CASSSASGSPSYEQYL. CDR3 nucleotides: TGCGCCAGCAGCTCCGCTAGCGGGAGCCCCTCCTACGAGCAGTACCTC.

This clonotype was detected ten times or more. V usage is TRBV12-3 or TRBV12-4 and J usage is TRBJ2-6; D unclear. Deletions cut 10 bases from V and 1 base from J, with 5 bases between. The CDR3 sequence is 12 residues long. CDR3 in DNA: TGTGCCACCCAATCTGGGGCCAACGTCCTGACTTTC. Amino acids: CATQSGANVLTF.

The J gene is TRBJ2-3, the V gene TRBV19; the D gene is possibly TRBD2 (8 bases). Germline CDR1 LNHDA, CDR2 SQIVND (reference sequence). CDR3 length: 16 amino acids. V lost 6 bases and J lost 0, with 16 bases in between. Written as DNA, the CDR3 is TGTGCCAGTAGCCCCCGGGAGGGGGCAAGCACAGATACGCAGTATTTT. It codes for CASSPREGASTDTQYF. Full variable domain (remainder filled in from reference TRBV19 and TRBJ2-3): DGGITQSPKYLFRKEGQNVTLSCEQNLNHDAMYWYRQDPGQGLRLIYYSQIVNDFQKGDIAEGYSVSREKKESFPLTVTSAQKNPTAFYLCASSPREGASTDTQYFGPGTRLTVL.